What follows are 10 T cell receptor beta chains derived from one specimen sequenced in a study of Ad26.COV2.S vaccination and SARS-CoV-2 variants. Method: immunoSEQ multiplex PCR; TCRdb's copy keeps in-frame clones and lacks some. Altogether 300,000 to 400,000 clones are present, about nine tenths being singletons, with the ten largest covering over 5%. This sample's treatment: around 19 received Ad26.COV2.S at low or high dose, single or two shots; about 5 received placebo; per-sample allocation not given. Sampling was performed 63 days after the first vaccine or placebo injection. Sequencing used peripheral blood, obtained in a trial of Ad26.COV2.S vaccine versus placebo. Receptor source: a person between 18 and 65 years old who received the Ad26.COV2.S COVID-19 vaccine or a placebo.

The chain joins TRBV5-1 to TRBJ2-2; 9 positions agree with TRBD1. This CDR3 contains 15 residues. The trim removed 4 bases at V and 11 bases at J, leaving 12 bases unmatched. The germline CDR1 and CDR2 sequences are SGHRS and YFSETQ. The CDR3 coding sequence is TGCGCCAGCAGCACCGAGGGACAGGGATTAGGAGAGCTGTTTTTT. The encoded protein is CASSTEGQGLGELFF.

The chain carries TRBV10-3 and TRBJ1-5; no reliable D call. The germline V gene encodes CDR1 ENHRY and CDR2 SYGVKD. The CDR3 loop spans 13 amino acids. Trimming removed 7 bases at V and 3 bases at J, with 10 bases between. For the CDR3, the DNA is TGTGCCATCACGAGGGAGACCAATCAGCCCCAGCATTTT. This encodes CAITRETNQPQHF.

The CDR3 DNA reads TGCAGCCCGGACTTCACTGAAGCTTTCTTT. It yields the protein CSPDFTEAFF. The chain couples TRBV29-1 to TRBJ1-1; D is uncertain. Germline loops: CDR1 SQVTM, CDR2 ANQGSEA. Trimming left V 8 bases short and J 4 bases short, with 8 bases between. CDR3 length equals 10 residues.

V gene TRBV7-3 combines with J gene TRBJ2-1, with 7 bases fitting TRBD2. The CDR3 totals 11 residues. Losses at the gene ends were 4 bases for V and 10 bases for J; bases not matched to a gene: 1. In germline, CDR1 is SGHTA, CDR2 FQGTGA. The CDR3 bases are TGTGCCAGCAGCTCCGGGGGGGAGCAGTTCTTC. Amino acid sequence: CASSSGGEQFF. Combining the CDR3 with reference TRBV7-3 and TRBJ2-1 gives the whole variable domain GAGVSQTPSNKVTEKGKYVELRCDPISGHTALYWYRQSLGQGPEFLIYFQGTGAADDSGLPNDRFFAVRPEGSVSTLKIQRTERGDSAVYLCASSSGGEQFFGPGTRLTVL.

The chain is built from TRBV6-5 and TRBJ2-1; the D is unclear. The CDR3 is 12 amino acids. CDR1 MNHEY and CDR2 SVGAGI come from the germline V gene. Trimming pared 9 bases from V and 4 bases from J, leaving 10 bases between. CDR3 sequence reads: CASQLGYNEQFF. The CDR3 region has the DNA TGTGCCAGTCAATTGGGGTACAATGAGCAGTTCTTC.

The V and J genes are TRBV6-5 and TRBJ1-2, with TRBD1 identical over 11 bases. V was pared by 3 bases and J by 7 bases, with 7 bases of the junction left unmatched. The CDR3 is 15 residues long. CDR1 is MNHEY and CDR2 is SVGAGI in the germline V gene. The DNA of the CDR3 is TGTGCCAGCAGTTATTCTGGACAGGGGGCAAGTGGCTACACCTTC. This translates into CASSYSGQGASGYTF.

This sequence joins TRBV6-5 and TRBJ2-7, with 12 bases fitting TRBD2. Per the germline V gene, CDR1 is MNHEY and CDR2 is SVGAGI. The CDR3 totals 16 residues. V trimming: 1 base; J trimming: 6 bases; junction bases outside the gene matches: 7. CDR3 loop: CASSYFPSGGEVEQYF. The CDR3 DNA is TGTGCCAGCAGTTACTTCCCTAGCGGGGGGGAGGTCGAGCAGTACTTC.

The V and J genes are TRBV11-3 and TRBJ2-3, with D possibly TRBD2 on 6 matching bases. Germline CDR1 reads SGHNT; CDR2 reads YENEEA. V lost 4 bases and J 3 bases, leaving 11 bases between the germline ends. This CDR3 is built from 14 residues. As DNA, the CDR3 is TGTGCCAGCAGCTCCCAGCGGGCTACAGATACGCAGTATTTT. This translates into CASSSQRATDTQYF.

This clone was seen once. The chain is built from TRBV7-6 and TRBJ1-5; the match to TRBD1 covers 7 bases. This CDR3 is built from 14 residues. V gave up 5 bases and J gave up 2 bases; unmatched junction bases: 3. Germline assignment: CDR1 SGHVS and CDR2 FNYEAQ. CDR3 in amino acids: CASSPGTGNQPQHF. Here the CDR3 DNA reads TGTGCCAGCAGCCCCGGGACAGGCAATCAGCCCCAGCATTTT.

This chain uses TRBV3-1 (or the pseudogene TRBV3-2) with TRBJ1-1, with D unresolved. Germline loops: CDR1 LGHDT, CDR2 YNNKEL (reference sequence). CDR3 size: 17 residues. V shed 4 bases and J shed 4 bases, with 22 bases lying between them. Here the CDR3 reads CASSPSRFGRRGTEAFF. CDR3 bases: TGTGCCAGCAGCCCTAGCCGGTTCGGACGGCGGGGCACTGAAGCTTTCTTT.